This TCR beta chain stems from a study of cytotoxic CD8 clonotypes in ibrutinib-treated CLL. Turning to the study itself: Samples yielded averages of 200,000 to 300,000 productive templates and approximately 86,000 productive rearrangements. Broader study findings: Public clonotypes showed up rarely, and on treatment they shrank or held steady.

TCRdb's table, derived via immunoSEQ multiplex PCR, lists solely in-frame clones and lacks some. This table has approximately 200,000 clones, approximately 72% appearing once. With regard to this clone: Its antigen is currently unknown.

PBMCs were cryopreserved, and 1.5 to 2.5 micrograms of genomic DNA from them went into TCR beta libraries. This TCR derives from a human donor with chronic lymphocytic leukemia. The sequenced sample was PBMCs, obtained after 24 months of ibrutinib treatment.

The DNA for the CDR3 is TGTGCCAGCAGAACAGGGGGCGTATCGGGAGAGACCCAGTACTTC. It translates to CASRTGGVSGETQYF. The chain links TRBV6-5 to TRBJ2-5; 9 bases fit TRBD1. V shed 6 bases and J 4 bases; nucleotides not matched to a gene: 9. Germline CDR1 is MNHEY and CDR2 is SVGAGI. This CDR3 contains 15 residues.